This TCR beta chain stems from a study of T cells in Graves' hyperthyroidism and ophthalmopathy. This clonotype has a count of ten or more. RNA transcripts provided the source from which TCR beta CDR3 regions were amplified. The HTBI primer set served for first-round RT-PCR of the TCR CDR3. One entry per CDR3 protein results from TCRdb running MiXCR on the multiplex PCR reads. This table has hundreds of thousands of distinct CDR3 sequences, around 22% appearing once. V shed 3 bases and J shed 5 bases, with 7 bases lying between them. Germline V gene sequence: CDR1 SGHTA, CDR2 FQGNSA. The CDR3 has 12 residues. The study included ophthalmopathy patients with Clinical Activity Score at least 3, NOSPECS grade at least 4 and duration under 3 months.

The receptor was isolated from a man aged 25-45 years with Graves' ophthalmopathy. The V and J genes are TRBV7-2 and TRBJ2-5; no definite D call. Material for sequencing was blood. The CDR3 spells CASSFYGETQYF. The CDR3 nucleotides read TGTGCCAGCAGCTTTTACGGCGAGACCCAGTACTTC.